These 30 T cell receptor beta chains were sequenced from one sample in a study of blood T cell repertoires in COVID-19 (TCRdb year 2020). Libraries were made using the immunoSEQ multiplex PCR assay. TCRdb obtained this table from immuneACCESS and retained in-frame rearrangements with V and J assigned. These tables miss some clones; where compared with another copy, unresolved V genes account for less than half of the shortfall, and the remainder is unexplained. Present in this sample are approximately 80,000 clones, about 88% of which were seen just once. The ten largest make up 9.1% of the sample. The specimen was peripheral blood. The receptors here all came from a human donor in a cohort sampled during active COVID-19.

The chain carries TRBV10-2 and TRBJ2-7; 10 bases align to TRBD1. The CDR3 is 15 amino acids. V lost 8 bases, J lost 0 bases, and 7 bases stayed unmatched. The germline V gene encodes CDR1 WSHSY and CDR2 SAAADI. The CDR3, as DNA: TGCGCCAGCGATCCCGGGACAGGGGCCTCCTACGAGCAGTACTTC. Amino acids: CASDPGTGASYEQYF.

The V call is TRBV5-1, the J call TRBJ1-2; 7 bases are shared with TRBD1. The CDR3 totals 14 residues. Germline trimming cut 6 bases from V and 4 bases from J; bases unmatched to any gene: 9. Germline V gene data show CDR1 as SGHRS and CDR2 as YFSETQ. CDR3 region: CASTGDSGGYGYTF. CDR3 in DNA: TGCGCCAGCACCGGGGACAGTGGGGGCTATGGCTACACCTTC.

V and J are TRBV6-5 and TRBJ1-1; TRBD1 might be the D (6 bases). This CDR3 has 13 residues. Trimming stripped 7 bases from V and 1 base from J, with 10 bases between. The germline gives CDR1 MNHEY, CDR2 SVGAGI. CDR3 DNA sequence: TGTGCCAGCACCGGACAGTCGAACACTGAAGCTTTCTTT. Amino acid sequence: CASTGQSNTEAFF.

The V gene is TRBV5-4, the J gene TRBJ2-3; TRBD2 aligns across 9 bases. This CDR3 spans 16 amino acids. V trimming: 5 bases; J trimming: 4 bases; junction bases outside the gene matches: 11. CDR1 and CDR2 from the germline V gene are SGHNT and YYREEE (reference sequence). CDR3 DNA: TGTGCCAGCAGAGTAAGAAGCGGGGGGCCCCCAGATACGCAGTATTTT. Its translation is CASRVRSGGPPDTQYF.

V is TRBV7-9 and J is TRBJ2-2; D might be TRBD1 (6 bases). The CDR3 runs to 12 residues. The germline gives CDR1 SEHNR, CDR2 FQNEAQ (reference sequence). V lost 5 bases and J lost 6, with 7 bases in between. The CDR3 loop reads CASSRTAGELFF. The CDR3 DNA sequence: TGTGCCAGCAGCAGGACAGCCGGGGAGCTGTTTTTT.

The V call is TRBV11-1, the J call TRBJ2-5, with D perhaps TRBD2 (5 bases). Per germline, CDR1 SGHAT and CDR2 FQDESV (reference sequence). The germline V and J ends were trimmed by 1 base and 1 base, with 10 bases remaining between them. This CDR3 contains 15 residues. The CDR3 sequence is CASSLESGIQETQYF. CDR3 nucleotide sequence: TGTGCCAGCAGCTTAGAGAGCGGAATCCAAGAGACCCAGTACTTC. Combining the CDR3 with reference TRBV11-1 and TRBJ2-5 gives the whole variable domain EAEVAQSPRYKITEKSQAVAFWCDPISGHATLYWYRQILGQGPELLVQFQDESVVDDSQLPKDRFSAERLKGVDSTLKIQPAELGDSAMYLCASSLESGIQETQYFGPGTRLLVL.

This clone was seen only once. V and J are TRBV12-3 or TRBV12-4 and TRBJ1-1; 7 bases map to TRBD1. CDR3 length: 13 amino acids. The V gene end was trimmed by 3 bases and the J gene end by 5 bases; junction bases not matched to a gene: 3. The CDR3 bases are TGTGCCAGCAGTTTTTTACAGGGGACTGAAGCTTTCTTT. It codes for CASSFLQGTEAFF.

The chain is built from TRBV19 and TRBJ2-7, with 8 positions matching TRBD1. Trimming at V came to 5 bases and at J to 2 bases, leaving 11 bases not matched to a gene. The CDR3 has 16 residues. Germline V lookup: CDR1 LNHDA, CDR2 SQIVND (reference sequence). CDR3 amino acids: CASSPRTGPSTYEQYF. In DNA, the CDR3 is TGTGCCAGTAGTCCCCGGACAGGGCCGAGCACCTACGAGCAGTACTTC.

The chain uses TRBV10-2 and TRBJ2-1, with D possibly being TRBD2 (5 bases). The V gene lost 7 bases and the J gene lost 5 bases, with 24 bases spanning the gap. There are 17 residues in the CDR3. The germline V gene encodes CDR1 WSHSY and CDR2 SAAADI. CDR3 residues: CASNSDSLRKNNNEQFF. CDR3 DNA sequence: TGCGCCAGCAACTCGGACTCTCTCCGAAAAAATAACAATGAGCAGTTCTTC.

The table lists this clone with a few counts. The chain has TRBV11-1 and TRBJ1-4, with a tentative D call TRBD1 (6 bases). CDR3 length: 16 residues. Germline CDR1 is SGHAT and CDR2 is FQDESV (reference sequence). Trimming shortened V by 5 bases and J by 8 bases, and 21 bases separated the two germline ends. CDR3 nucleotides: TGTGCCAGCAGCCACGAGGGGGGGAGTGGTGTCGAAAAACTGTTTTTT. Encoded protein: CASSHEGGSGVEKLFF.

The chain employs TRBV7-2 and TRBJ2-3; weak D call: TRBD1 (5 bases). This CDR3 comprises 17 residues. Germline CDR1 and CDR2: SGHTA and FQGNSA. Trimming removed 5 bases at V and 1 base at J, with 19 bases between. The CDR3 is CASSPLGQPWGTDTQYF. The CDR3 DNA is TGTGCCAGCAGCCCCCTGGGGCAGCCTTGGGGCACAGATACGCAGTATTTT.

The CDR3 loop reads CASSQFPSDTQYF. The CDR3 DNA follows: TGTGCCAGCAGCCAATTTCCATCAGATACGCAGTATTTT. The chain has TRBV4-2 and TRBJ2-3; D uncertain. V shed 2 bases and J shed 4 bases, with 7 bases lying between them. The CDR3 is 13 residues long. Germline CDR1 reads LGHNA; CDR2 reads YNFKEQ.

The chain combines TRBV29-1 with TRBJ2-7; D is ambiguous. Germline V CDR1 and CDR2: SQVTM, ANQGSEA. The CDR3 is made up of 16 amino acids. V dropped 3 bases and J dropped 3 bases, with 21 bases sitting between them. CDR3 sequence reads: CSVDEFGLDGFYEQYF. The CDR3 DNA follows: TGCAGCGTTGACGAGTTCGGTCTAGACGGATTCTACGAGCAGTACTTC.

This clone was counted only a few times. CDR3 DNA: TGTGCCATCAGTAATTTTGTGCCGGGACTAGCGGGAGGGCCGAGGTTAGATACGCAGTATTTT. It translates to CAISNFVPGLAGGPRLDTQYF. The rearrangement joins TRBV10-3 to TRBJ2-3; TRBD2 agrees at 16 bases. V was clipped by 5 bases and J by 5 bases; unmatched bases: 19. The CDR3 loop spans 21 amino acids. Germline V gene lookup returns CDR1 ENHRY and CDR2 SYGVKD.

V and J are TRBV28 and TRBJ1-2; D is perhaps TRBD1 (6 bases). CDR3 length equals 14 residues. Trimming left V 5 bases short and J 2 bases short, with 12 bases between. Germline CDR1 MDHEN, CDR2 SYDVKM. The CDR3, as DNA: TGTGCCAGCAGTGGGACAAATAGAAACTATGGCTACACCTTC. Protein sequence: CASSGTNRNYGYTF.

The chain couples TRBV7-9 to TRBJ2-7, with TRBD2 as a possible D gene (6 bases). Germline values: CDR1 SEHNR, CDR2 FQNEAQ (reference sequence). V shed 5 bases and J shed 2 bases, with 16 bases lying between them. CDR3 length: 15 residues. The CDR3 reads CASSPSGGGTYEQYF. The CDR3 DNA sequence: TGTGCCAGCAGCCCGAGTGGAGGAGGGACCTACGAGCAGTACTTC.

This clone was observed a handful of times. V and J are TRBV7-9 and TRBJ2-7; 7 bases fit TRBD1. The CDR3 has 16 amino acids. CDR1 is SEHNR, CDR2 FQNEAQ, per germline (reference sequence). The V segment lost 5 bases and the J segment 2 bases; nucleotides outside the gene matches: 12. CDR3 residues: CASSPQGTVKTYEQYF. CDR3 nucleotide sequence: TGTGCCAGCAGCCCCCAAGGGACAGTGAAGACCTACGAGCAGTACTTC. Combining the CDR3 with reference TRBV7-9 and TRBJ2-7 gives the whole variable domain DTGVSQNPRHKITKRGQNVTFRCDPISEHNRLYWYRQTLGQGPEFLTYFQNEAQLEKSRLLSDRFSAERPKGSFSTLEIQRTEQGDSAMYLCASSPQGTVKTYEQYFGPGTRLTVT.

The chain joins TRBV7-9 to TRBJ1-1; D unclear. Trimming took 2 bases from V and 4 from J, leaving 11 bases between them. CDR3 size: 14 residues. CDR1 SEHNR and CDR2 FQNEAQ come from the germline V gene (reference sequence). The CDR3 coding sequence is TGTGCCAGCAGCTTAAGTTCGGGTGGCACTGAAGCTTTCTTT. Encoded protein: CASSLSSGGTEAFF.

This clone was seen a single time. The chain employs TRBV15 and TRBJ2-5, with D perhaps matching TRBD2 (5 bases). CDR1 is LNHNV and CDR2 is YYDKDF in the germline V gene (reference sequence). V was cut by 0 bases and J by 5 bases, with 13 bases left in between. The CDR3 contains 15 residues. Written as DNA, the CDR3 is TGTGCCACCAGCAGAGATCGGGCTAGCTTGGAGACCCAGTACTTC. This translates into CATSRDRASLETQYF.

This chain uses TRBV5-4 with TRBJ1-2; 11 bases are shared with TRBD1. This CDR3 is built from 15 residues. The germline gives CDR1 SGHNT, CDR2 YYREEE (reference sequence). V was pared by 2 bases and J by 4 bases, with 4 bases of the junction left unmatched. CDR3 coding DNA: TGTGCCAGCAGCTTTGGGACAGGGGGTCCCTATGGCTACACCTTC. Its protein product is CASSFGTGGPYGYTF.

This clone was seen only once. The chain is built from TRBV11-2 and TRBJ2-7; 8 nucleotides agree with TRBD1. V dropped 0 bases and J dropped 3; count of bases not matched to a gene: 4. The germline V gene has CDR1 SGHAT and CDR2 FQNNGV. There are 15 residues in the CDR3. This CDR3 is CASSLEDRAIYEQYF. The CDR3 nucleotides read TGTGCCAGCAGCTTAGAGGACAGGGCCATCTACGAGCAGTACTTC. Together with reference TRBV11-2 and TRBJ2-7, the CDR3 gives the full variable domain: EAGVAQSPRYKIIEKRQSVAFWCNPISGHATLYWYQQILGQGPKLLIQFQNNGVVDDSQLPKDRFSAERLKGVDSTLKIQPAKLEDSAVYLCASSLEDRAIYEQYFGPGTRLTVT.

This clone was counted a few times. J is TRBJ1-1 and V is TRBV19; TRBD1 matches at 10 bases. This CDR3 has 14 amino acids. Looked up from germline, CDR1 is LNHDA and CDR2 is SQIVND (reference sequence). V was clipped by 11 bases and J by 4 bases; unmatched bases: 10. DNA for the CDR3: TGTGCCTCCCGGGACAGGGGTTGGAGCACTGAAGCTTTCTTT. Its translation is CASRDRGWSTEAFF.

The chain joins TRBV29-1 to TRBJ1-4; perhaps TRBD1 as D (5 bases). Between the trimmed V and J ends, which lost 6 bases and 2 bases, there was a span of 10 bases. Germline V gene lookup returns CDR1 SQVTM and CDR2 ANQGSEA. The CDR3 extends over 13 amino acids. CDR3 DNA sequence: TGCAGCGTGTTAGCAGGGACTAATGAAAAACTGTTTTTT. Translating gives CSVLAGTNEKLFF.

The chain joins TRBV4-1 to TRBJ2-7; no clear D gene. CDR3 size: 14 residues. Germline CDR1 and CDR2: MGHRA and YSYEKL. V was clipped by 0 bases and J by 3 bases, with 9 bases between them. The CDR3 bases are TGCGCCAGCAGCCAAGATCTGCTCGGCTACGAGCAGTACTTC. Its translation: CASSQDLLGYEQYF.

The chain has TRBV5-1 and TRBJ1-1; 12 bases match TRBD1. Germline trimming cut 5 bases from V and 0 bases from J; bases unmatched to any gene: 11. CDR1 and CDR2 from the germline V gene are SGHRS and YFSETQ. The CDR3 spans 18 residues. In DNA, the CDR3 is TGCGCCAGCAGAGTAATGGGGACAGGGGGCCGTGTGAACACTGAAGCTTTCTTT. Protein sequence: CASRVMGTGGRVNTEAFF. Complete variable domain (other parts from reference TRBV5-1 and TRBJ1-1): KAGVTQTPRYLIKTRGQQVTLSCSPISGHRSVSWYQQTPGQGLQFLFEYFSETQRNKGNFPGRFSGRQFSNSRSEMNVSTLELGDSALYLCASRVMGTGGRVNTEAFFGQGTRLTVV.

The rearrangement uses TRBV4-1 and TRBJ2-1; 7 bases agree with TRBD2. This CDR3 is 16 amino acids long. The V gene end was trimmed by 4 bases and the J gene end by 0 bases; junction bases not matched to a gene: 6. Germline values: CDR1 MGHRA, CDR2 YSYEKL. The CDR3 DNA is TGCGCCAGCAGCCCCTCCGGGAGGCCCTCCTACAATGAGCAGTTCTTC. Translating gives CASSPSGRPSYNEQFF.

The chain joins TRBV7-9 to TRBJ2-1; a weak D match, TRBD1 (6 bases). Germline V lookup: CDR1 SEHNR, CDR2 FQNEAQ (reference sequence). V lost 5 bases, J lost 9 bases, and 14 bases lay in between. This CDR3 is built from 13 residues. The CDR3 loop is CASSVIDRIEQFF. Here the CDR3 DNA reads TGTGCCAGCAGCGTTATCGACAGGATTGAGCAGTTCTTC.

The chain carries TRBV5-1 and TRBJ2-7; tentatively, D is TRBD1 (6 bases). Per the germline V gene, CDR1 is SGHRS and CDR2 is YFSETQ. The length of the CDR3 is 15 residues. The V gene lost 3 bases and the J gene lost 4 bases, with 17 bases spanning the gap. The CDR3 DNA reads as TGCGCCAGCAGCTCCCTGGGGGCGGCTCGGTACGAGCAGTACTTC. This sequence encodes CASSSLGAARYEQYF.

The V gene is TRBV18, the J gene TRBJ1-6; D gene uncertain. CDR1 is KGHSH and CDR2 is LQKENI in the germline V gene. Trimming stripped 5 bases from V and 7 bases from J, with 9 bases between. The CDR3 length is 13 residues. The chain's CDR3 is CASSSEGNSPLHF. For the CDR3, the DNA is TGTGCCAGCTCATCGGAGGGCAATTCACCCCTCCACTTT.

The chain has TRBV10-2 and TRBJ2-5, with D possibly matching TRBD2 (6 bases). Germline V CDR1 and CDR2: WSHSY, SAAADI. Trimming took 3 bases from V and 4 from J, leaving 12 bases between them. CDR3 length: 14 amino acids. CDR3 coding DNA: TGCGCCAGCAGTGACAATGTGGGGGGAGAGACCCAGTACTTC. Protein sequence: CASSDNVGGETQYF.